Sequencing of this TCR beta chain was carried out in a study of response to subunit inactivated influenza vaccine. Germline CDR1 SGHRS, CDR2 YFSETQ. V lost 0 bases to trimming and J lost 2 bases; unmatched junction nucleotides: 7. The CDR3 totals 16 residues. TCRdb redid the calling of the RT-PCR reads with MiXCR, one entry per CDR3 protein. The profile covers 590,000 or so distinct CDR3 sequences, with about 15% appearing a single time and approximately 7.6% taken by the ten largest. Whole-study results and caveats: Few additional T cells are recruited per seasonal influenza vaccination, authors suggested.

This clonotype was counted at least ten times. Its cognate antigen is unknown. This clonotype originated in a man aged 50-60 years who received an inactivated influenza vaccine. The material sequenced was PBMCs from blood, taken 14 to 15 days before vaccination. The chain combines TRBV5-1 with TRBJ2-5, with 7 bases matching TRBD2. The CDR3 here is CASSLGSPSGQETQYF. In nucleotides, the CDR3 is TGCGCCAGCAGCTTGGGGTCGCCTAGCGGACAAGAGACCCAGTACTTC.